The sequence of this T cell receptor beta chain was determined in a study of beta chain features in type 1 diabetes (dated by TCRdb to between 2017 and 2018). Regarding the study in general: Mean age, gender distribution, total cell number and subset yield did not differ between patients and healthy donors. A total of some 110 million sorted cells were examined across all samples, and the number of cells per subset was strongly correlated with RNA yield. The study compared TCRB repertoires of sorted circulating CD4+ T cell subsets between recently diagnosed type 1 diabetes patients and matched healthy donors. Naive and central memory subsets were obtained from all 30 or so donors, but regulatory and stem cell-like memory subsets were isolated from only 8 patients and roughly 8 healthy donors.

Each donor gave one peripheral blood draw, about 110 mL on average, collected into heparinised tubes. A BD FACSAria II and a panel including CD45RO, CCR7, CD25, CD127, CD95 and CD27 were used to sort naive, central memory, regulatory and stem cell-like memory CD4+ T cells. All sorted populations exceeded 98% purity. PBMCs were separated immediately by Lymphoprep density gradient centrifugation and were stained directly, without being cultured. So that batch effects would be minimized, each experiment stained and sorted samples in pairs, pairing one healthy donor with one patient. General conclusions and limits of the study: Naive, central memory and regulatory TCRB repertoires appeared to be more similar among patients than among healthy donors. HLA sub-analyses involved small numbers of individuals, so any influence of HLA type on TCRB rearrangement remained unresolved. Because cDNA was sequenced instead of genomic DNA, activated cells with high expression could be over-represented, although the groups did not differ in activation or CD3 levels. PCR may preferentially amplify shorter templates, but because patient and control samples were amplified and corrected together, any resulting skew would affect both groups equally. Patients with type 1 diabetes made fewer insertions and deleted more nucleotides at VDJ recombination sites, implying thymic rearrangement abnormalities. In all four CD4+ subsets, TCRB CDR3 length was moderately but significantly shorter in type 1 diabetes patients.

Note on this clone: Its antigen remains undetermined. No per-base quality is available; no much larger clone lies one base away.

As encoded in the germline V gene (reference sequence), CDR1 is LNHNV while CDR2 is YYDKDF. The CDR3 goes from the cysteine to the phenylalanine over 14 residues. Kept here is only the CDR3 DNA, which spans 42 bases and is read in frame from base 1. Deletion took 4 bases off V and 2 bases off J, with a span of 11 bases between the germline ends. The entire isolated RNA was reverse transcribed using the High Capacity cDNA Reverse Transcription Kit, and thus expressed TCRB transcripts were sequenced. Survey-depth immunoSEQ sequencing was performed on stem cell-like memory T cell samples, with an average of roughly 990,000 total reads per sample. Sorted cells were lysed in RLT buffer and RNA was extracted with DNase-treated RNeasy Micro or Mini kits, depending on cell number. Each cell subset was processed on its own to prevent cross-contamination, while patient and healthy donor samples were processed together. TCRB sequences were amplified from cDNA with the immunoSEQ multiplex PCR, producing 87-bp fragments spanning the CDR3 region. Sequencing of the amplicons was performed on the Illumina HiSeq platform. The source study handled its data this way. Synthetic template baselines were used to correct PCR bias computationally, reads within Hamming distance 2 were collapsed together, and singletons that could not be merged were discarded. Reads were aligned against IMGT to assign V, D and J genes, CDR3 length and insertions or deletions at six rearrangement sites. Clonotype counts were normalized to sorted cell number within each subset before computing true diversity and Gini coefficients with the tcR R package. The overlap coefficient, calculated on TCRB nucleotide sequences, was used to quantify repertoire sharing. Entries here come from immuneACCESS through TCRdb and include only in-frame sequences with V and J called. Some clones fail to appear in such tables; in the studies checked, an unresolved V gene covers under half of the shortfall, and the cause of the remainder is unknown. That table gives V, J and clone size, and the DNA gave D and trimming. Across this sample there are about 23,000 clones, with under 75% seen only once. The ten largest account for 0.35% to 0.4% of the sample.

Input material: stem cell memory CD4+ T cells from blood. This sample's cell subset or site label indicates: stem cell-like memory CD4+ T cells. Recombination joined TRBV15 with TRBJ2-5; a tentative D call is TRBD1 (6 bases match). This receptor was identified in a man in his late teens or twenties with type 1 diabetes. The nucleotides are TGTGCCACCAGCAAGGAGACAGGACAAGAGACCCAGTACTTC. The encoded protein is CATSKETGQETQYF.